The 26 T cell receptor beta chains reported below all come from one sample, sequenced in a study of CD8+ T cells in alopecia areata. Extraction and reverse transcription of RNA yielded cDNA as the sequencing template. Assay: immunoSEQ multiplex PCR; the TCRdb copy retains only in-frame clones and omits some. The table records about 110,000 clones, approximately 54% of them present only once. Treatment here: oral pan-JAK inhibitor, 5-10 mg twice daily. Sequences were derived from CD8+ T cells sorted from blood, sampled at week 24, from a patient treated with tofacitinib. The receptors were sampled from a human donor with alopecia areata.

This chain connects TRBV7-2 to TRBJ2-7, with D unresolved. The CDR3 length is 12 residues. Germline CDR1 and CDR2: SGHTA and FQGNSA. Trimming removed 1 base at V and 4 bases at J, with 5 bases between. The CDR3 DNA is TGTGCCAGCAGCTTAGATGAGTACGAGCAGTACTTC. Amino acid sequence: CASSLDEYEQYF.

The gene calls are TRBV29-1 and TRBJ1-2; D gene uncertain. Germline V gives CDR1 SQVTM, CDR2 ANQGSEA. V was trimmed by 3 bases and J by 4 bases, leaving 9 bases between them. This CDR3 is built from 12 residues. CDR3 DNA sequence: TGCAGCGTTGATCGGGTCCCCTATGGCTACACCTTC. This gives the protein CSVDRVPYGYTF.

This chain connects TRBV5-6 to TRBJ2-2; 10 bases fit TRBD2. The CDR3 is 16 amino acids. J gave up 6 bases and V 0 bases, and 5 bases lay outside the gene matches. The germline V gene has CDR1 SGHDT and CDR2 YYEEEE. The CDR3 here is CASSLAERGGSGELFF. The CDR3 bases are TGTGCCAGCAGCTTGGCGGAGCGGGGGGGCTCCGGGGAGCTGTTTTTT.

The J gene is TRBJ2-5, the V gene TRBV5-1, with D maybe TRBD2 (6 bases). Trimming stripped 4 bases from V and 1 base from J, with 17 bases between. Germline CDR1 and CDR2: SGHRS and YFSETQ. The CDR3 is 16 residues long. The CDR3 nucleotides read TGCGCCAGCAGCCCGGGGGACCTGGCAATCCAAGAGACCCAGTACTTC. Protein sequence: CASSPGDLAIQETQYF.

This sequence joins TRBV5-6 and TRBJ2-7, with 7 positions matching TRBD1. CDR1 and CDR2 from the germline V gene are SGHDT and YYEEEE. The CDR3 is made up of 14 amino acids. V gave up 1 base and J gave up 3 bases; unmatched junction bases: 4. As DNA, the CDR3 is TGTGCCAGCAGCTTGACAGGGGAAATCTACGAGCAGTACTTC. Residues: CASSLTGEIYEQYF.

The V call is TRBV7-3, the J call TRBJ1-2; no clear D. CDR3 length equals 14 residues. Germline loops: CDR1 SGHTA, CDR2 FQGTGA. Trimming pared 5 bases from V and 2 bases from J, leaving 12 bases between. In DNA, the CDR3 is TGTGCCAGCAGCCACCCAGGCGACAACTATGGCTACACCTTC. Protein sequence: CASSHPGDNYGYTF.

The chain employs TRBV19 and TRBJ2-1, with TRBD2 as a possible D gene (6 bases). The germline V and J ends were trimmed by 5 bases and 4 bases, with 15 bases remaining between them. Germline V gene data show CDR1 as LNHDA and CDR2 as SQIVND (reference sequence). This CDR3 has 15 residues. The CDR3 DNA reads as TGTGCCAGTAGTTGGTCGGTAGCGGAGTACAATGAGCAGTTCTTC. This codes for CASSWSVAEYNEQFF.

V usage is TRBV13 and J usage is TRBJ2-7; possibly TRBD1 for D (6 bases). The CDR3 totals 14 residues. The V gene's germline CDR1 is PRHDT and CDR2 FYEKMQ (reference sequence). Trimming removed 5 bases from V and 0 bases from J, with 11 bases in between. The CDR3 bases are TGTGCCAGCAGCCCAGGACAGAACTCCTACGAGCAGTACTTC. Its translation is CASSPGQNSYEQYF.

CDR3 sequence reads: CASSQDRRNGYTF. In DNA, the CDR3 is TGTGCCAGCAGCCAAGATCGAAGGAATGGCTACACCTTC. The chain links TRBV14 to TRBJ1-2, with D unclear. This CDR3 comprises 13 residues. CDR1 and CDR2 from the germline V gene are SGHDN and FVKESK. Trimming stripped 0 bases from V and 6 bases from J, with 8 bases between.

This clone was seen once. The rearrangement links TRBV5-1 to TRBJ2-3; 15 positions match TRBD2. The V and J ends lost 4 bases and 2 bases, in that order; junction bases with no gene match: 5. The germline CDR1 and CDR2 sequences are SGHRS and YFSETQ. CDR3 length: 17 amino acids. This CDR3 is CASSPGLAGGYTDTQYF. DNA for the CDR3: TGCGCCAGCAGCCCGGGACTAGCGGGGGGATACACAGATACGCAGTATTTT.

The CDR3 DNA reads TGCAGTGCTCTCGAGAATGAGCAGTTCTTC. Its translation: CSALENEQFF. The rearrangement uses TRBV20-1 and TRBJ2-1; D not resolved. The V gene's germline CDR1 is DFQATT and CDR2 SNEGSKA (reference sequence). The CDR3 is 10 amino acids. Trimming left V 5 bases short and J 7 bases short, with 6 bases between.

This clone was recorded a few times. This chain joins TRBV7-8 and TRBJ2-7; tentatively, D is TRBD1 (5 bases). Germline CDR1 reads SGHVS; CDR2 reads FQNEAQ. V was clipped by 4 bases and J by 3 bases, with 10 bases between them. The CDR3 runs to 13 residues. CDR3 nucleotides: TGTGCCAGCAGCTACAGGAGATACTACGAGCAGTACTTC. It specifies CASSYRRYYEQYF.

The chain has TRBV30 and TRBJ2-3, with a possible D match to TRBD1 (6 bases). Germline V gene data show CDR1 as GTSNPN and CDR2 as SVGIG (reference sequence). The CDR3 totals 13 residues. Trimming cost V 5 bases and J 1 base, with 10 bases left between them. The CDR3 DNA is TGTGCCTGGGGGTGGGGGCGCACAGATACGCAGTATTTT. Translation: CAWGWGRTDTQYF.

This clone came up a few times. The chain carries TRBV9 and TRBJ2-1, with D perhaps TRBD2 (6 bases). V shed 3 bases and J shed 0 bases, with 13 bases lying between them. The germline CDR1 and CDR2 sequences are SGDLS and YYNGEE. The CDR3 has 16 amino acids. CDR3 nucleotide sequence: TGTGCCAGCAGCGAACGAAGGAGGGGCTCCTACAATGAGCAGTTCTTC. Translating it yields CASSERRRGSYNEQFF. Full variable domain (rest looked up from reference TRBV9 and TRBJ2-1): DSGVTQTPKHLITATGQRVTLRCSPRSGDLSVYWYQQSLDQGLQFLIQYYNGEERAKGNILERFSAQQFPDLHSELNLSSLELGDSALYFCASSERRRGSYNEQFFGPGTRLTVL.

This rearrangement joins TRBV5-4 to TRBJ2-7; 9 bases fit TRBD1. Trimming took 2 bases from V and 5 from J; bases not matched to a gene: 5. The CDR3 extends over 14 amino acids. Per the germline V gene, CDR1 is SGHNT and CDR2 is YYREEE (reference sequence). In DNA, the CDR3 is TGTGCCAGCAGCTTCCGGGACAGGGCTCACGAGCAGTACTTC. It is translated as CASSFRDRAHEQYF.

J is TRBJ2-1 and V is TRBV10-3; 7 nucleotides align to TRBD2. The germline gives CDR1 ENHRY, CDR2 SYGVKD. Germline trimming cut 2 bases from V and 4 bases from J; bases unmatched to any gene: 5. The CDR3 is made up of 15 amino acids. For the CDR3, the DNA is TGTGCCATCAGTGAGGCGGCGGGGGAGTACAATGAGCAGTTCTTC. It encodes CAISEAAGEYNEQFF.

About this clone itself: The same CDR3 can be traced to other DNA sequences in this sample. This chain uses TRBV7-9 with TRBJ2-2; D gene ambiguous. Per germline, CDR1 SEHNR and CDR2 FQNEAQ (reference sequence). V was cut by 3 bases and J by 2 bases, with 4 bases left in between. The CDR3 is made up of 13 amino acids. The CDR3 DNA sequence: TGTGCCAGCAGCTTGCCCAACACCGGGGAGCTGTTTTTT. Its protein product is CASSLPNTGELFF.

The chain couples TRBV5-1 to TRBJ2-5; D perhaps matches TRBD1 (5 bases). Trimming cost V 0 bases and J 3 bases, with 18 bases left between them. The germline V gene encodes CDR1 SGHRS and CDR2 YFSETQ. This CDR3 has 17 residues. This chain's CDR3 is CASSLGVGTPGKETQYF. CDR3 in DNA: TGCGCCAGCAGCTTGGGCGTGGGCACCCCAGGGAAAGAGACCCAGTACTTC.

This clone was picked up a small number of times. The rearrangement joins TRBV9 to TRBJ2-7; perhaps TRBD1 as D (6 bases). There are 15 residues in the CDR3. V was shortened by 0 bases and J by 0 bases, with 10 bases between the two germline ends. Germline loops: CDR1 SGDLS, CDR2 YYNGEE. The CDR3 spells CASSVGDTPSYEQYF. CDR3 sequence (DNA): TGTGCCAGCAGCGTAGGGGACACCCCCTCCTACGAGCAGTACTTC.

This clone was counted between two and nine times. This chain uses TRBV7-9 with TRBJ2-1; TRBD2 matches at 9 bases. Germline CDR1 reads SEHNR; CDR2 reads FQNEAQ (reference sequence). V shed 10 bases and J 1 base; nucleotides not matched to a gene: 5. The CDR3 totals 14 residues. The CDR3 is CATKTSGSYNEQFF. The CDR3 region has the DNA TGTGCCACCAAAACTAGCGGGTCCTACAATGAGCAGTTCTTC.

The J gene is TRBJ2-5, the V gene TRBV9, with D uncertain. Trimming took off 3 bases at V and 4 bases at J, with 1 base between the two ends. The CDR3 has 10 amino acids. Germline CDR1 and CDR2: SGDLS and YYNGEE. CDR3 residues: CASSGETQYF. The CDR3 DNA sequence: TGTGCCAGCAGCGGAGAGACCCAGTACTTC.

The chain links TRBV29-1 to TRBJ2-1, with 7 bases matching TRBD2. The germline V gene encodes CDR1 SQVTM and CDR2 ANQGSEA. The junction had 5 bases not matched to a gene; V was cut back by 6 bases and J by 3 bases. This CDR3 comprises 13 residues. The CDR3 nucleotides read TGCAGCGTAGAGCGCGGGGGCTACAATGAGCAGTTCTTC. It specifies CSVERGGYNEQFF.

This clone was found many times. Other DNA sequences in the same sample also yield this CDR3. The chain uses TRBV5-4 and TRBJ2-2; no firm D call. The CDR3 consists of 15 residues. V gave up 1 base and J gave up 3 bases, with 10 bases separating them. CDR1 is SGHNT and CDR2 is YYREEE in the germline V gene (reference sequence). CDR3 amino acids: CASSLKGRDTGELFF. CDR3 nucleotide sequence: TGTGCCAGCAGCTTGAAGGGTAGAGACACCGGGGAGCTGTTTTTT.

This clone came up a few times. Its ends do not fully match the called genes, so a read error is possible. The chain combines TRBV10-3 with TRBJ1-1; weak D call: TRBD1 (5 bases). This CDR3 has 15 amino acids. The germline gives CDR1 ENHRY, CDR2 SYGVKD. Written as DNA, the CDR3 is TGTGCCAGCAGTCCTCCCCCCCAGGGTTACACTGAAGCTTTCTTT. Residues: CASSPPPQGYTEAFF.

The chain joins TRBV2 to TRBJ1-2; weak D call: TRBD1 (5 bases). The CDR3 contains 14 residues. Germline V gene lookup returns CDR1 SNHLY and CDR2 FYNNEI. The V end was cut by 6 bases, the J end by 6 bases, with 17 bases between. The CDR3 region has the DNA TGTGCCAGCAGCGCCGGGACTTTAGGGAATGGCTACACCTTC. It encodes CASSAGTLGNGYTF.

The chain couples TRBV25-1 to TRBJ2-1, with D uncertain. Between the trimmed V and J ends, which lost 3 bases and 9 bases, there was a span of 6 bases. Germline assignment: CDR1 MGHDK and CDR2 SYGVNS. The CDR3 contains 11 residues. CDR3 sequence: CASSEEIEQFF. DNA for the CDR3: TGTGCCAGCAGTGAGGAGATTGAGCAGTTCTTC.